This T cell receptor (beta chain) derives from a study of blood T cell repertoires in COVID-19. Study at large: COVID-19 samples from acute and convalescent phases originated in the United States, Italy and Spain. In each case, the material was cDNA or gDNA derived from T cells, B-cell-depleted T cells, or PBMCs.

Under the authors' procedure: Amplified reference gene primers provided the basis for estimating nucleated cell counts. Clones were sequenced by immunoSEQ multiplex PCR, and TCRdb holds only the in-frame ones, with some missing. Clonal size and the V and J genes are those of that table, whereas D and trimming came from the DNA. Among some 20,000 clones listed, about 85% were seen once. Trimming shortened V by 1 base and J by 2 bases, and 15 bases separated the two germline ends. Germline V CDR1 and CDR2: SGHTA, FQGTGA. CDR3 length: 16 residues. This TCR came from a human donor in a cohort sampled during active COVID-19. The sample consisted of peripheral blood. The chain is built from TRBV7-3 and TRBJ2-7; D is perhaps TRBD2 (5 bases). The CDR3 spells CASSLRGSAPTYEQYF. The CDR3 DNA is TGTGCCAGCAGCTTAAGGGGTAGCGCACCCACCTACGAGCAGTACTTC.